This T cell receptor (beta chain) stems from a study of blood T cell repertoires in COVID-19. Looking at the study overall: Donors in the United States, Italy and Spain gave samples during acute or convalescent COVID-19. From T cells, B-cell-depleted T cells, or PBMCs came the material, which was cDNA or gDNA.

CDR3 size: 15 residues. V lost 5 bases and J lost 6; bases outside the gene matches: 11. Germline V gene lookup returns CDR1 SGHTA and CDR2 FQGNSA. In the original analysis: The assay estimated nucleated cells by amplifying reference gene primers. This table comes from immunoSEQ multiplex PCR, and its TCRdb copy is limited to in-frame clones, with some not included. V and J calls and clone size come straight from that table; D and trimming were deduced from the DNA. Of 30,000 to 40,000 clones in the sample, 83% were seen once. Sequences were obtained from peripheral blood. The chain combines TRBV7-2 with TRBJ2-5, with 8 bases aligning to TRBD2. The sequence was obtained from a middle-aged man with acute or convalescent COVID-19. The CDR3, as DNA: TGTGCCAGCAGCCGGGATAGCGGGAATGTAAAGACCCAGTACTTC. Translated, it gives CASSRDSGNVKTQYF.